This record covers a single T cell receptor (beta chain). Its cognate antigen is unknown. This sample's time point: week 5, during vaccination. Topical imiquimod accompanied each vaccine dose, which consisted of 300 ug of mutant IDH1 20-mer peptide. Newly diagnosed WHO grade 3 or 4 IDH1-mutant, ATRX-lost astrocytomas were identified in the donors. The germline V gene encodes CDR1 MNHEY and CDR2 SVGAGI. CDR3 length: 14 amino acids. Trimming cost V 0 bases and J 4 bases, with 9 bases left between them. The data originate from a study of a mutant IDH1 vaccine in newly diagnosed glioma. Study overall: Patients began vaccination 4-6 weeks after radiotherapy alone, or with temozolomide cycles. Patients under treatment included roughly 60% males and about 38% females and had a mean age of approximately 40 years.

Profiled with immunoSEQ multiplex PCR; TCRdb holds only in-frame clones, not every one. The sample has 70,000 to 100,000 clones; about 91% are singletons. Study-wide points: Among top peripheral T cell clonotypes, changes seemed unrelated to pseudoprogression.

V gene TRBV6-5 combines with J gene TRBJ1-1; D gene ambiguous. The sequence derives from a woman in her forties or fifties with glioma. Source: PBMCs, taken from a glioma patient whose treatment included an IDH1 peptide vaccine. The CDR3 here is CASSYSLRSTEAFF. The DNA for the CDR3 is TGTGCCAGCAGTTACTCTCTGAGGTCCACTGAAGCTTTCTTT.